The sequence of this T cell receptor beta chain was determined in a study of cytomegalovirus exposure and HLA in healthy donors. Study-wide results and caveats: Beyond CMV serostatus, there was no information to go on about immune exposure. Many donors shared some public TCRs, even though most TCR sequences were rare.

With 60 Vbeta and 13 Jbeta primers, the PCR was carried out. The table came from immunoSEQ multiplex PCR; TCRdb's copy has only in-frame clones and leaves some out. The repertoire includes 100,000 to 150,000 clones, 70% to 80% of them detected once, and about 1% sits in the top ten. As for this clone: Its antigen remains unknown.

Samples came from healthy bone marrow donors. The V end was cut by 3 bases, the J end by 6 bases, with 12 bases between. The CDR3 sequence is 13 residues long. Germline V gives CDR1 SGHVS, CDR2 FNYEAQ. This receptor was obtained from an older woman in good health and CMV-seronegative. This chain connects TRBV7-6 to TRBJ2-7; D is possibly TRBD1 (5 bases). Sequencing was performed on PBMCs. The CDR3 sequence is CASSFVRVGEQYF. CDR3 nucleotide sequence: TGTGCCAGCAGCTTCGTCAGGGTTGGCGAGCAGTACTTC.